These 27 T cell receptor beta chains were all obtained from the same sample, sequenced in a study of identical twins. TCRdb recomputed calls from the 5' RACE reads with MiXCR, one row per CDR3 protein. The sample shows around 1.7 million distinct CDR3 sequences, 32% of them seen only once. Sequenced input: cord blood. The receptors were gathered from a newborn girl in good health.

This clonotype was seen more than once but under ten times. The chain employs TRBV4-2 and TRBJ1-1; D perhaps matches TRBD1 (6 bases). The CDR3 has 16 amino acids. Per the germline V gene, CDR1 is LGHNA and CDR2 is YNFKEQ. V lost 3 bases and J 4 bases, leaving 18 bases between the germline ends. The CDR3 is CASSQSYRQDLTEAFF. In DNA form, the CDR3 reads TGTGCCAGCAGCCAGTCATATCGACAGGACCTCACTGAAGCTTTCTTT.

This clonotype was seen more than once but under ten times. The chain joins TRBV7-9 to TRBJ1-2, with D possibly matching TRBD1 (6 bases). CDR3 length: 15 amino acids. The germline CDR1 and CDR2 sequences are SEHNR and FQNEAQ (reference sequence). V was pared by 0 bases and J by 4 bases, with 12 bases between. The CDR3 region has the DNA TGTGCCAGCAGCTTAGCCGGGGGCTCGTCCTATGGCTACACCTTC. It yields the protein CASSLAGGSSYGYTF. Full variable domain (remainder filled in from reference TRBV7-9 and TRBJ1-2): DTGVSQNPRHKITKRGQNVTFRCDPISEHNRLYWYRQTLGQGPEFLTYFQNEAQLEKSRLLSDRFSAERPKGSFSTLEIQRTEQGDSAMYLCASSLAGGSSYGYTFGSGTRLTVV.

The rearrangement joins TRBV20-1 to TRBJ2-4; either TRBD1 or TRBD2 may fit D (5 bases each). The DNA end is more similar to TRBJ2-7, so the J call may be wrong. This CDR3 has 15 amino acids. Per the germline V gene, CDR1 is DFQATT and CDR2 is SNEGSKA (reference sequence). The CDR3 DNA reads as TGCAGTGCTAGAGCTCCCGGGACCAACTCCTACGAGCAGTACTTC. It encodes CSARAPGTNSYEQYF.

With regard to this clonotype: The junction departs from germline at one end; a sequencing error may be responsible. V is TRBV20-1 and J is TRBJ2-5; the D call may be TRBD1 or TRBD2 (5 bases each). This CDR3 is built from 15 residues. CDR1 and CDR2 (germline): DFQATT, SNEGSKA (reference sequence). CDR3 sequence: CSASPSRGLQETRYF. CDR3 DNA: TGCAGTGCCAGCCCCTCCCGGGGCCTTCAGGAGACCCGGTACTTC.

CDR3 DNA sequence: TGCAGTGCTAGAGATCTGGGACAGGGGGGGACTAACTATGGCTACACCTTC. Translated, it gives CSARDLGQGGTNYGYTF. V usage is TRBV20-1 and J usage is TRBJ1-2; 11 nucleotides line up with TRBD1. Germline trimming cut 0 bases from V and 0 bases from J; bases unmatched to any gene: 6. From germline, CDR1 is DFQATT and CDR2 SNEGSKA (reference sequence). The CDR3 has 17 amino acids.

This clonotype was counted many times. Its ends do not fully match the called genes, so a read error is possible. V gene TRBV4-1 combines with J gene TRBJ1-1; tentative D call: TRBD1 (5 bases). CDR3 length equals 13 residues. The germline gives CDR1 MGHRA, CDR2 YSYEKL. CDR3 DNA: TGTGCCAGCAGCCAGGGTCGGGGGACTGAAGCTTTCTTT. Translated, it gives CASSQGRGTEAFF.

Details on this clonotype: A much bigger clone sits one base away, suggesting this may be a read error. The chain employs TRBV12-3 or TRBV12-4 and TRBJ2-3, with D possibly matching TRBD1 (6 bases). The CDR3 extends over 14 amino acids. In DNA form, the CDR3 reads TGTGCCAGCACACCCAGACAGGTGTACGATACGCACTATTTT. The encoded protein is CASTPRQVYDTHYF.

This chain links TRBV20-1 with TRBJ2-1, with 14 bases aligning to TRBD2. Losses at the gene ends were 7 bases for V and 1 base for J; bases not matched to a gene: 6. The CDR3 loop spans 16 amino acids. The germline gives CDR1 DFQATT, CDR2 SNEGSKA (reference sequence). The CDR3 sequence is CSVQTSGRGSYNEQFF. DNA for the CDR3: TGCAGTGTCCAGACTAGCGGGAGGGGGTCCTACAATGAGCAGTTCTTC.

This clonotype was seen more than once but under ten times. The rearrangement links TRBV7-2 to TRBJ2-2; perhaps TRBD1 as D (5 bases). The V and J ends lost 1 base and 6 bases respectively, with 12 bases between them. There are 15 residues in the CDR3. Germline V lookup: CDR1 SGHTA, CDR2 FQGNSA. Written as DNA, the CDR3 is TGTGCCAGCAGCTTAGTGGGGCAGGTAGCCGGGGAGCTGTTTTTT. Amino acid sequence: CASSLVGQVAGELFF.

This clonotype was detected only a few times. The chain couples TRBV7-2 to TRBJ1-2; tentative D call: TRBD1 (6 bases). The CDR3 length is 15 residues. Germline-derived CDR1 and CDR2 are SGHTA and FQGNSA. The germline V and J ends were trimmed by 4 bases and 5 bases, with 17 bases remaining between them. In nucleotides, the CDR3 is TGTGCCAGCAGCTATATCCCCGGACAGTTTTATGGCTACACCTTC. Its translation is CASSYIPGQFYGYTF.

This clonotype was counted at least ten times. The chain employs TRBV29-1 and TRBJ2-1; TRBD2 is a possible D gene (5 bases). V lost 4 bases and J lost 0, with 13 bases in between. CDR3 size: 15 residues. CDR1 and CDR2 from the germline V gene are SQVTM and ANQGSEA. CDR3 amino acids: CSVAKRPSSYNEQFF. CDR3 bases: TGCAGCGTTGCCAAGCGGCCGAGCTCCTACAATGAGCAGTTCTTC.

This clonotype was observed many times. The genes are TRBV10-1 and TRBJ2-3; no firm D call. The V end was cut by 3 bases, the J end by 0 bases, with 4 bases between. CDR1 and CDR2 from the germline V gene are WNHNN and SYGVQD (reference sequence). This CDR3 region has 13 residues. CDR3 region: CASSDPSTDTQYF. CDR3 DNA: TGCGCCAGCAGTGATCCTAGCACAGATACGCAGTATTTT.

The genes are TRBV5-1 and TRBJ2-7, with 13 bases matching TRBD2. This CDR3 region has 16 residues. Germline-derived CDR1 and CDR2 are SGHRS and YFSETQ. V trimming: 5 bases; J trimming: 1 base; junction bases outside the gene matches: 6. This CDR3 reads CASRSLAGGVSYEQYF. CDR3 nucleotides: TGCGCCAGCAGGTCACTAGCGGGAGGGGTATCCTACGAGCAGTACTTC. Combining the CDR3 with reference TRBV5-1 and TRBJ2-7 gives the whole variable domain KAGVTQTPRYLIKTRGQQVTLSCSPISGHRSVSWYQQTPGQGLQFLFEYFSETQRNKGNFPGRFSGRQFSNSRSEMNVSTLELGDSALYLCASRSLAGGVSYEQYFGPGTRLTVT.

V gene TRBV7-2 combines with J gene TRBJ2-1; D is unresolved. Trimming stripped 2 bases from V and 10 bases from J, with 9 bases between. There are 12 residues in the CDR3. From germline, CDR1 is SGHTA and CDR2 FQGNSA. CDR3 sequence (DNA): TGTGCCAGCAGCTTATATATCTGGGAGCAGTTCTTC. Its protein is CASSLYIWEQFF.

This rearrangement joins TRBV6-6 to TRBJ2-7; 11 nucleotides match TRBD2. Judging by the DNA end, TRBJ2-4 fits better; the J call may be wrong. The CDR3 extends over 16 amino acids. Germline CDR1 MNHNY, CDR2 SVGAGI (reference sequence). The CDR3 protein is CASSYSGGALKNIQYF. The CDR3 bases are TGTGCCAGCAGTTATAGCGGGGGGGCTCTTAAAAACATTCAGTACTTC.

The chain joins TRBV5-6 to TRBJ2-1; D may be TRBD2 (6 bases). Germline V gene data show CDR1 as SGHDT and CDR2 as YYEEEE. The CDR3 is 15 amino acids. Trimming cost V 6 bases and J 1 base, with 14 bases left between them. The CDR3 nucleotides are TGTGCCAGCACCTTTCCGGGACTGTCCTACAATGAGCAGTTCTTC. This codes for CASTFPGLSYNEQFF.

This clonotype was recorded a few times. The chain employs TRBV6-4 and TRBJ2-7; no clear D gene. This CDR3 contains 14 residues. Deletions cut 6 bases from V and 3 bases from J, with 15 bases between. Germline values: CDR1 MRHNA, CDR2 SNTAGT. The CDR3 loop is CASRPPGKDYEQYF. CDR3 sequence (DNA): TGTGCCAGCAGGCCACCGGGCAAGGACTACGAGCAGTACTTC.

The chain recombines TRBV29-1 with TRBJ2-5, with D perhaps TRBD2 (6 bases). V was cut by 4 bases and J by 11 bases, with 14 bases left in between. Germline assignment: CDR1 SQVTM and CDR2 ANQGSEA. The CDR3 has 11 amino acids. Written as DNA, the CDR3 is TGCAGCGTTGCTGAGGTCCGGGAGCAGTACTTC. Translated: CSVAEVREQYF.

This clonotype was counted only a few times. This chain connects TRBV7-2 to TRBJ1-2, with TRBD1 identical over 10 bases. CDR1 is SGHTA, CDR2 FQGNSA, per germline. The CDR3 has 16 amino acids. With V trimmed by 4 bases and J by 10 bases, 15 bases remained unmatched. Here the CDR3 reads CASSSLQGTGESDYTF. Here the CDR3 DNA reads TGTGCCAGCAGCTCCCTTCAAGGGACAGGGGAATCGGACTACACCTTC.

This clonotype has a handful of counts. The CDR3 region has the DNA TGTGCCAGCAGATTGGCTGCAACTAATGAAAAACTGTTTTTT. Its protein product is CASRLAATNEKLFF. The V and J genes are TRBV13 and TRBJ1-4; D is unresolved. This CDR3 contains 14 residues. Trimming pared 6 bases from V and 0 bases from J, leaving 8 bases between. Germline CDR1 reads PRHDT; CDR2 reads FYEKMQ (reference sequence).

The rearrangement links TRBV10-2 to TRBJ1-5; a possible D gene is TRBD1 (6 bases). V lost 6 bases, J lost 3 bases, and 15 bases lay in between. Per the germline V gene, CDR1 is WSHSY and CDR2 is SAAADI. The CDR3 runs 15 residues. CDR3 sequence: CASRKSWTANQPQHF. The CDR3 coding sequence is TGCGCCAGCAGGAAAAGTTGGACAGCCAATCAGCCCCAGCATTTT.

The V call is TRBV29-1, the J call TRBJ1-1; perhaps TRBD1 as D (6 bases). The V end lost 4 bases, the J end lost 3 bases, and 12 bases lay between the germline ends. The CDR3 has 13 residues. Looked up from germline, CDR1 is SQVTM and CDR2 is ANQGSEA. CDR3 nucleotide sequence: TGCAGCGTTGTAAACAGGGCGGACACTGAAGCTTTCTTT. Translation gives CSVVNRADTEAFF. The whole variable domain, remainder taken from reference TRBV29-1 and TRBJ1-1, is SAVISQKPSRDICQRGTSLTIQCQVDSQVTMMFWYRQQPGQSLTLIATANQGSEATYESGFVIDKFPISRPNLTFSTLTVSNMSPEDSSIYLCSVVNRADTEAFFGQGTRLTVV.

The sample holds a few counts of this clonotype. V gene TRBV20-1 combines with J gene TRBJ2-2, with 7 bases aligning to TRBD1. Per the germline V gene, CDR1 is DFQATT and CDR2 is SNEGSKA (reference sequence). The CDR3 length is 12 residues. The ends lost 5 bases at V and 6 bases at J; junction bases unmatched: 3. The CDR3 DNA sequence: TGCAGTGCTCCGACAGGGCCCGGGGAGCTGTTTTTT. Translation: CSAPTGPGELFF.

The chain employs TRBV3-1 and TRBJ2-1; D is undetermined. The CDR3 spans 14 residues. Germline V lookup: CDR1 LGHDT, CDR2 YNNKEL (reference sequence). V lost 8 bases, J lost 8 bases, and 19 bases lay in between. Here the CDR3 DNA reads TGTGCCAGCCGCGCCGAGGTGGCGACGCATGAGCAGTTCTTC. Protein sequence: CASRAEVATHEQFF.

This clonotype was recorded a few times. The chain uses TRBV20-1 and TRBJ1-2; TRBD1 matches at 7 bases. Germline V CDR1 and CDR2: DFQATT, SNEGSKA (reference sequence). This CDR3 comprises 13 residues. V shed 5 bases, J shed 3 bases, and the junction held 6 bases outside the gene matches. CDR3: CSAPQGGDYGYTF. The DNA of the CDR3 is TGCAGTGCTCCCCAGGGGGGCGACTATGGCTACACCTTC.

This CDR3 reads CAWSGGGSTEAFF. The CDR3 nucleotides read TGTGCCTGGAGTGGGGGGGGCAGTACTGAAGCTTTCTTT. J is TRBJ1-1 and V is TRBV30, with D possibly TRBD1 on 6 matching bases. The CDR3 contains 13 residues. V gave up 1 base and J gave up 5 bases, with 11 bases separating them. The germline gives CDR1 GTSNPN, CDR2 SVGIG (reference sequence).

In this sample, this clonotype turned up many times. The gene calls are TRBV10-3 and TRBJ2-3; TRBD2 matches at 11 bases. Germline-derived CDR1 and CDR2 are ENHRY and SYGVKD. V shed 6 bases and J 5 bases; nucleotides not matched to a gene: 10. The CDR3 loop spans 16 amino acids. The CDR3 bases are TGTGCCATCAGGGAAGGGACTAGCGGACCATTAGATACGCAGTATTTT. Its translation: CAIREGTSGPLDTQYF.